The TCR beta chain under discussion was sequenced for a study of cytomegalovirus exposure and HLA in healthy donors. The germline V gene has CDR1 SGHRS and CDR2 YFSETQ. The CDR3 spans 15 residues. Trimming took 0 bases from V and 5 from J; bases not matched to a gene: 7. PCR employed 60 Vbeta and 13 Jbeta primers. Method: immunoSEQ multiplex PCR; TCRdb's copy keeps in-frame clones and lacks some. Of approximately 190,000 clones in the sample, around three quarters are singletons; the top ten hold less than 15%. Study-wide results and caveats: According to the study, around 160 TCR beta chains were cytomegalovirus-associated.

Turning to this clone: The antigen remains unidentified.

Sequencing was performed on PBMCs. The clonotype comes from a woman aged 30 to 39 in good health and CMV-seropositive. The chain recombines TRBV5-1 with TRBJ1-1; 7 bases map to TRBD1. The CDR3 loop is CASSLDQGGWTEAFF. In DNA, the CDR3 is TGCGCCAGCAGCTTGGATCAGGGGGGATGGACTGAAGCTTTCTTT. The full variable domain, with the rest looked up from reference TRBV5-1 and TRBJ1-1, is KAGVTQTPRYLIKTRGQQVTLSCSPISGHRSVSWYQQTPGQGLQFLFEYFSETQRNKGNFPGRFSGRQFSNSRSEMNVSTLELGDSALYLCASSLDQGGWTEAFFGQGTRLTVV.